The sequence of this T cell receptor beta chain was determined in a study of T cells in Graves' hyperthyroidism and ophthalmopathy. At the level of the study: Initial diagnosis, before any treatment, was when peripheral blood was collected.

This clonotype was seen a handful of times. No antigen is known for it. With 5 bases clipped from V and 3 bases from J, the junction kept 3 bases outside the gene matches. Germline V gene lookup returns CDR1 DFQATT and CDR2 SNEGSKA (reference sequence). This CDR3 is 13 amino acids long. Notes on the study in general: In blood, most of the thyroid clonotypes expanded above 0.001 were also present.

Across 18 months, stable Graves' hyperthyroidism was marked by no progression to ophthalmopathy. It was uncontrolled infection, other autoimmune disease, pregnancy or lactation that excluded patients. TCR beta CDR3 regions were amplified from RNA transcripts. Initially, a first-round RT-PCR of the TCR CDR3 employed the HTBI primer set. TCRdb redid the calling of the multiplex PCR reads with MiXCR, one entry per CDR3 protein. The sample lists about 590,000 distinct CDR3 sequences, approximately 14% seen once, with approximately 7.4% in the top ten. What was sequenced was blood. This clonotype was obtained from a woman between 25 and 40 years old with Graves' hyperthyroidism. The chain employs TRBV20-1 and TRBJ2-5, with 10 bases aligning to TRBD2. The CDR3 nucleotides are TGCAGTGCTTGTACTAGCGGGGAAGAGACCCAGTACTTC. It yields the protein CSACTSGEETQYF.